The following is a T cell receptor beta chain sequence with its context. The data stem from a study of OX40 agonist ivuxolimab in advanced cancers. The CDR3 runs 15 residues. CDR1 and CDR2 from the germline V gene are ENHRY and SYGVKD. Trimming removed 10 bases from V and 4 bases from J; junction bases left unmatched: 12. Clones were read by immunoSEQ multiplex PCR, and TCRdb kept only the in-frame ones, dropping some. The sample includes under 25,000 clones, roughly 82% seen only once; the top ten take 3.1%. This receptor was identified in an adult with an advanced solid tumor such as melanoma, head and neck, liver or kidney cancer. The sequences come from CD4+ or CD8+ T cells sorted from blood, collected in a trial of the OX40 agonist ivuxolimab. V is TRBV10-3 and J is TRBJ1-2; 10 nucleotides line up with TRBD1. CDR3: CATRQGAGGTYGYTF. Written as DNA, the CDR3 is TGTGCCACCCGACAGGGGGCCGGGGGGACCTATGGCTACACCTTC.